This T cell receptor (beta chain) was sequenced for a study of OX40 agonist ivuxolimab in advanced cancers. Data came from immunoSEQ multiplex PCR; TCRdb stores just in-frame clones and leaves some out. The table has around 37,000 clones, approximately 80% seen once; the top ten hold roughly a fifth. The V gene lost 0 bases and the J gene lost 1 base, with 12 bases spanning the gap. Germline-derived CDR1 and CDR2 are MNHEY and SVGAGI. The length of the CDR3 is 16 residues. This chain connects TRBV6-5 to TRBJ1-2; D not certain. The sequencing here drew on CD4+ or CD8+ T cells sorted from blood, taken in a trial of the OX40 agonist ivuxolimab. This TCR was recovered from an adult with an advanced solid tumor such as melanoma, head and neck, liver or kidney cancer. The CDR3 DNA reads as TGTGCCAGCAGTTACTCCCGAGAATCCAATAACTATGGCTACACCTTC. Translating gives CASSYSRESNNYGYTF.